The clone carrying this T cell receptor beta chain was found once. This specimen belongs to a study of blood T cell repertoires in COVID-19. Germline V gene sequence: CDR1 SGHNT, CDR2 YENEEA. Trimming cost V 3 bases and J 0 bases; bases outside gene matches: 8. This CDR3 comprises 17 residues. Original handling: By means of reference gene primer amplification, nucleated cell counts were estimated. The table came from immunoSEQ multiplex PCR; TCRdb's copy has only in-frame clones and leaves some out. V and J calls and clone size are those listed in that table; D and trimming were worked out from the DNA. Of about 200,000 clones in the sample, 85% to 90% were seen once.

The TCR comes from a woman aged 50 to 65 with COVID-19, enrolled during active disease. The specimen sequenced was peripheral blood. This chain links TRBV11-3 with TRBJ2-1, with 7 nucleotides matching TRBD2. The CDR3 bases are TGTGCCAGCAGCTTGGACGGGGGACTATACTCCTACAATGAGCAGTTCTTC. Its translation: CASSLDGGLYSYNEQFF.